This T cell receptor beta chain was identified during a study of cytomegalovirus exposure and HLA in healthy donors. At the level of the study: An analysis done earlier identified about 120 million unique TCR beta sequences from about 180 million T cells.

Germline CDR1 SNHLY, CDR2 FYNNEI. V lost 2 bases and J lost 2, with 12 bases in between. The CDR3 length is 15 residues. 60 Vbeta and 13 Jbeta primers were used in PCR. This table comes from immunoSEQ multiplex PCR, and its TCRdb copy is limited to in-frame clones, with some not included. The table records 150,000 to 200,000 clones, approximately 78% of them present only once. Sequencing was performed on PBMCs. This TCR was recovered from a young woman in good health and CMV-seronegative. The J gene is TRBJ1-2, the V gene TRBV2; D possibly corresponds to TRBD1 (5 bases). The CDR3 region has the DNA TGTGCCAGCAGTGAAAGCCAGGGCCCCAACTATGGCTACACCTTC. Translating gives CASSESQGPNYGYTF. The variable domain in full, with the rest retrieved from reference TRBV2 and TRBJ1-2, is EPEVTQTPSHQVTQMGQEVILRCVPISNHLYFYWYRQILGQKVEFLVSFYNNEISEKSEIFDDQFSVERPDGSNFTLKIRSTKLEDSAMYFCASSESQGPNYGYTFGSGTRLTVV.